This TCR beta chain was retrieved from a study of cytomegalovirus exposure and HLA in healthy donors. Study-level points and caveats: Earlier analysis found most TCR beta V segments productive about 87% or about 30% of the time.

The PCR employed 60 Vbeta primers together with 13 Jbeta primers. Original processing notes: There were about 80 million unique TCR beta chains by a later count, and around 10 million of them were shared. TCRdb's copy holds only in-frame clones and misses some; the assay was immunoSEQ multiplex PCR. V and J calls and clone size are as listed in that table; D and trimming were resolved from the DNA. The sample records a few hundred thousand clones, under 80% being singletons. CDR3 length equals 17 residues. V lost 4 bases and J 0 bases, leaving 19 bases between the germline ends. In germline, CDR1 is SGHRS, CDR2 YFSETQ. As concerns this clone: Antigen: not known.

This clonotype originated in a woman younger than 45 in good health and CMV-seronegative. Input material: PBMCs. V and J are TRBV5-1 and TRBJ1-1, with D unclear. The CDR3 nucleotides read TGCGCCAGCAGCATAAACCGACTAGGGATAGTGAACACTGAAGCTTTCTTT. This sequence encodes CASSINRLGIVNTEAFF.